The subject of this entry is one T cell receptor beta chain. These data originate in a study of blood T cell repertoires in COVID-19. Study details: Spain, Italy and the United States supplied samples that represented acute and convalescent COVID-19.

In the authors' workflow: Reference gene primer amplification in the assay estimated nucleated cell counts. Some clones are missing from TCRdb's copy, which holds only in-frame ones; the method was immunoSEQ multiplex PCR. That table gives V, J and clone size, and the DNA gave D and trimming. The sample lists 140,000 or so clones, more than 80% occurring once. The length of the CDR3 is 15 residues. Trimming took 6 bases from V and 6 from J; bases not matched to a gene: 8. CDR1 MNHEY and CDR2 SVGEGT come from the germline V gene. Sequencing was performed on peripheral blood. The receptor was derived from an elderly woman with acute or convalescent COVID-19. The chain combines TRBV6-2 or TRBV6-3 with TRBJ1-5, with TRBD1 matching over 10 bases. The CDR3 DNA reads TGTGCCAGCAGCGCCCCGGGACAGGGGATTCAGCCCCAGCATTTT. This encodes CASSAPGQGIQPQHF.